Listed below are T cell receptor beta chains from one sample, sequenced in a study of shared clonotypes between healthy human individuals. Profiling relied on immunoSEQ multiplex PCR, and the TCRdb table lists in-frame clones only, not all of them. The repertoire has roughly 2.2 million clones, 90% to 95% of them found once; the top ten carry 0.3% to 0.4%. Sequencing was performed on naive CD4+ T cells from PBMCs. The receptors originated from a man aged 18 to 30 in good health. Some clones in this sample may be carry-over from other donors' samples. The CDR3 runs from the conserved cysteine through the conserved F or W. D genes are given only for firm matches.

D: NA; J: TRBJ2-1; V: TRBV2; CDR3: CASRTAPLKNEQFF
D: NA; J: TRBJ2-6; V: TRBV30; CDR3: CAWSVGSPWLGANVLTF
D: NA; J: TRBJ2-1; V: TRBV5-4; CDR3: CASSTRANNEQFF
D: NA; J: TRBJ1-2; V: TRBV4-2; CDR3: CASSQHRDSPGGYTF
D: TRBD2; J: TRBJ2-3; V: TRBV5-1; CDR3: CASSLERTSGNFRTDTQYF
D: NA; J: TRBJ1-5; V: TRBV9; CDR3: CASSVGSHSNQPQHF
D: NA; J: TRBJ1-3; V: TRBV14; CDR3: CASSREQGRIISGNTIYF
D: NA; J: TRBJ1-2; V: TRBV10-1; CDR3: CASAPKGTLYGYTF
D: NA; J: TRBJ2-1; V: TRBV5-1; CDR3: CASSLSNQGSYEQFF
D: TRBD1; J: TRBJ2-7; V: TRBV19; CDR3: CASRGQGVSYEQYF